This T cell receptor (beta chain) is from a study of cytomegalovirus exposure and HLA in healthy donors. On this clone itself: Its antigen remains unknown.

The germline V and J ends were trimmed by 8 bases and 5 bases, with 6 bases remaining between them. The CDR3 runs 11 residues. Germline V lookup: CDR1 ENHRY, CDR2 SYGVKD. Broader study findings: Listed as cytomegalovirus-associated were 150 to 200 TCR beta chains. In vitro experiments confirmed that a few CMV-associated chains were specific for CMV antigens.

Method: immunoSEQ multiplex PCR; TCRdb's copy keeps in-frame clones and lacks some. The top ten hold less than 7% of the sample, which has about 150,000 clones, 75% to 90% seen once. V usage is TRBV10-3 and J usage is TRBJ2-2; TRBD2 might be the D (6 bases). The TCR was taken from a woman younger than 45 in good health and CMV-seropositive. The sample was PBMCs. The CDR3 DNA sequence: TGTGCCATCGGGGGGACCGGGGAGCTGTTTTTT. Amino acid sequence: CAIGGTGELFF.